One sample yielded the 2 T cell receptor beta chains listed below, sequenced in a study of CD8+CD57+ T cells in acquired aplastic anemia (dated by TCRdb to the late 2010s). Expansion of CD8+CD57+ cells had been shown by flow cytometry in the patients chosen for sequencing. The sequencing machine was an Illumina HiSeq 2000. Genomic DNA served as template for TCR beta VDJ combination and CDR3 sequence profiling. Through fastp at Q25 and MiXCR, TCRdb rebuilt clones from the public reads, retaining in-frame beta chains. Rows are unified per CDR3 protein, each entry keeping the most common DNA and genes. For this sample there are about 120,000 distinct CDR3 sequences; 50% to 70% appear just once. The ten largest clones represent under 35% of the sample. The sequenced sample consisted of sorted CD4+, CD8+, or CD8+CD57+ T cells (not recorded which) from PBMCs. Receptor source: a human donor with aplastic anemia.

J is TRBJ2-3 and V is TRBV19; 9 bases fit TRBD2. Germline trimming cut 9 bases from V and 1 base from J; bases unmatched to any gene: 2. CDR1 and CDR2 (germline): LNHDA, SQIVND (reference sequence). CDR3 length: 13 residues. CDR3 coding DNA: TGTGCCAGCCGGACTAGCGGCACAGATACGCAGTATTTT. Amino acids: CASRTSGTDTQYF.

The chain recombines TRBV7-9 with TRBJ1-2, with D possibly being TRBD1 (5 bases). V was pared by 0 bases and J by 6 bases, with 11 bases between. CDR3 size: 14 residues. CDR1 SEHNR and CDR2 FQNEAQ come from the germline V gene (reference sequence). CDR3 coding DNA: TGTGCCAGCAGCTTAGCGGGGCAGTTCCATGGCTACACCTTC. As protein: CASSLAGQFHGYTF.